A selection of T cell receptor beta chains follows, all from one sample in a study of molecular identifiers for immune sequencing clone quantification. TCRdb fed the PCR reads into MiXCR, producing one record per CDR3 protein. The sample shows under 650,000 distinct CDR3 sequences, just under 20% of them seen only once. Sequenced material: naive CD8+ T cells from blood, with Jurkat cell RNA spiked in. The receptors come from a human donor in good health. Some libraries in this study had Jurkat cell RNA spiked in. Each CDR3 is given without its conserved first and last residue.

v_call	j_call	cdr3_aa
TRBV28	TRBJ2-7	ASSSPQTGGSYEQY
TRBV20-1	TRBJ2-3	SAAPMTSGVSTDTQY
TRBV3-1	TRBJ2-1	ASSQDGISSYNEQF
TRBV5-4	TRBJ1-1	ASKRTGETEAF
TRBV20-1	TRBJ2-5	SARATGEETQY
TRBV27	TRBJ1-1	ASSFSTGVYTEAF
TRBV27	TRBJ2-1	ASGRIYLDEQF
TRBV25-1	TRBJ2-3	ATRREGSADTQY
TRBV27	TRBJ2-3	ASGYRLAVSTDTQY
TRBV21-1	TRBJ2-7	ASSGPGKTPSYEQY
TRBV6-2/TRBV6-3	TRBJ2-3	ASSYRDGQY
TRBV19	TRBJ2-7	ASSPGASRWMYEQY
TRBV6-5	TRBJ2-3	ASSYSGSGGLNTQY
TRBV2	TRBJ2-1	ASRAPINEQF
TRBV10-1	TRBJ2-5	ASSEGRWQETRY
TRBV9	TRBJ2-3	ASSGDSGGTDTQY